A selection of T cell receptor beta chains follows, all from one sample in a study of cytomegalovirus exposure and HLA in healthy donors. TCRdb keeps only in-frame clones here, not all; method: immunoSEQ multiplex PCR. The sample has roughly 100,000 clones; under 85% are singletons. Sequenced material: PBMCs. These receptors originate from a man in his fifties in good health and CMV-seropositive. CDR3s include the opening cysteine and the closing phenylalanine or tryptophan. The D gene is left open where the match is weak. Size is omitted from some rows. Given values are once, few, many or a class for expanded clones.

D gene: TRBD1; clone size: NA; V gene: TRBV4-2; J gene: TRBJ1-5; CDR3 protein: CASSQDPTGDQPQHF; CDR3 DNA: TGTGCCAGCAGCCAAGACCCGACAGGGGACCAGCCCCAGCATTTT
D gene: TRBD1; clone size: NA; V gene: TRBV9; J gene: TRBJ2-1; CDR3 protein: CASSENDRGQFF; CDR3 DNA: TGTGCCAGCAGCGAGAATGACAGGGGGCAGTTCTTC
D gene: TRBD2; clone size: few; V gene: TRBV5-6; J gene: TRBJ2-7; CDR3 protein: CASSLTSGSYEQYF; CDR3 DNA: TGTGCCAGCAGCTTGACTAGCGGCTCCTACGAGCAGTACTTC
D gene: NA; clone size: NA; V gene: TRBV21-1; J gene: TRBJ2-7; CDR3 protein: CASSKGTTNPLNEQYF; CDR3 DNA: TGTGCCAGCAGCAAAGGTACCACTAACCCCTTGAACGAGCAGTACTTC
D gene: NA; clone size: NA; V gene: TRBV7-2; J gene: TRBJ1-5; CDR3 protein: CASSLAPSGQPQHF; CDR3 DNA: TGTGCCAGCAGCTTGGCTCCCTCGGGTCAGCCCCAGCATTTT
D gene: TRBD2; clone size: NA; V gene: TRBV7-9; J gene: TRBJ2-3; CDR3 protein: CASSLRGGTQYF; CDR3 DNA: TGTGCCAGCAGCTTACGGGGGGGTACGCAGTATTTT
D gene: NA; clone size: NA; V gene: TRBV16; J gene: TRBJ1-1; CDR3 protein: CASSQMEDTEAFF; CDR3 DNA: TGTGCCAGCAGCCAAATGGAGGACACTGAAGCTTTCTTT
D gene: NA; clone size: NA; V gene: TRBV14; J gene: TRBJ2-7; CDR3 protein: CASSQDLPRASYEQYF; CDR3 DNA: TGTGCCAGCAGCCAAGACCTTCCCAGGGCTTCCTACGAGCAGTACTTC
D gene: TRBD1; clone size: NA; V gene: TRBV10-3; J gene: TRBJ1-5; CDR3 protein: CAISSDRASNQPQHF; CDR3 DNA: TGTGCCATCAGTTCCGACAGGGCTAGCAATCAGCCCCAGCATTTT
D gene: TRBD2; clone size: NA; V gene: TRBV27; J gene: TRBJ2-2; CDR3 protein: CASTLGSGSWTGELFF; CDR3 DNA: TGTGCCAGCACCCTGGGGAGCGGGAGTTGGACCGGGGAGCTGTTTTTT
D gene: NA; clone size: NA; V gene: TRBV7-3; J gene: TRBJ2-7; CDR3 protein: CASSRLGGAPNEQYF; CDR3 DNA: TGTGCCAGCAGCCGCTTGGGCGGGGCGCCTAACGAGCAGTACTTC
D gene: TRBD1; clone size: NA; V gene: TRBV6-5; J gene: TRBJ1-2; CDR3 protein: CASSTRTGGNYGYTF; CDR3 DNA: TGTGCCAGCAGTACGAGGACAGGGGGCAACTATGGCTACACCTTC
D gene: TRBD2; clone size: NA; V gene: TRBV7-3; J gene: TRBJ2-1; CDR3 protein: CASSLTYRGGSTEQFF; CDR3 DNA: TGTGCCAGCAGCTTAACGTACCGGGGGGGGTCGACTGAGCAGTTCTTC
D gene: TRBD1; clone size: NA; V gene: TRBV27; J gene: TRBJ2-3; CDR3 protein: CASSLIQGAGTDTQYF; CDR3 DNA: TGTGCCAGCAGTCTGATACAGGGGGCTGGCACAGATACGCAGTATTTT
D gene: TRBD1; clone size: NA; V gene: TRBV18; J gene: TRBJ1-2; CDR3 protein: CASSPDRGNYGYTF; CDR3 DNA: TGTGCCAGCTCACCGGACAGGGGCAACTATGGCTACACCTTC
D gene: NA; clone size: NA; V gene: TRBV5-1; J gene: TRBJ1-6; CDR3 protein: CASSLEAGSVSPLHF; CDR3 DNA: TGCGCCAGCAGCTTGGAGGCAGGGTCAGTTTCACCCCTCCACTTT
D gene: TRBD1; clone size: NA; V gene: TRBV6-5; J gene: TRBJ1-1; CDR3 protein: CASSYEARGTEAFF; CDR3 DNA: TGTGCCAGCAGTTACGAGGCCAGGGGGACTGAAGCTTTCTTT
D gene: TRBD2; clone size: NA; V gene: TRBV19; J gene: TRBJ2-3; CDR3 protein: CASETSGTDTQYF; CDR3 DNA: TGTGCCAGTGAGACTAGCGGCACAGATACGCAGTATTTT
D gene: NA; clone size: NA; V gene: TRBV5-6; J gene: TRBJ2-2; CDR3 protein: CASSLSGTSTGELFF; CDR3 DNA: TGTGCCAGCAGCTTGTCAGGTACGAGCACCGGGGAGCTGTTTTTT
D gene: NA; clone size: NA; V gene: TRBV19; J gene: TRBJ2-7; CDR3 protein: CAGSIPRVASVYEQYF; CDR3 DNA: TGTGCCGGTAGTATACCCCGCGTGGCTAGCGTTTACGAGCAGTACTTC
D gene: NA; clone size: NA; V gene: TRBV19; J gene: TRBJ2-7; CDR3 protein: CASSIGHLSYEQYF; CDR3 DNA: TGTGCCAGTAGTATCGGACACCTCTCCTACGAGCAGTACTTC
D gene: NA; clone size: NA; V gene: TRBV9; J gene: TRBJ2-7; CDR3 protein: CASSVAPVENSYEQYF; CDR3 DNA: TGTGCCAGCAGCGTAGCCCCCGTTGAGAACTCCTACGAGCAGTACTTC
D gene: TRBD2; clone size: once; V gene: TRBV9; J gene: TRBJ2-7; CDR3 protein: CASSANLAGETLSEQYF; CDR3 DNA: TGTGCCAGCAGCGCGAACTTAGCGGGAGAGACTCTTTCAGAGCAGTACTTC
D gene: TRBD2; clone size: NA; V gene: TRBV7-9; J gene: TRBJ2-3; CDR3 protein: CASSLAGSSGRDLDTQYF; CDR3 DNA: TGTGCCAGCAGCTTAGCGGGATCTAGCGGGAGGGACCTGGATACGCAGTATTTT